This T cell receptor (beta chain) was sequenced for a study of blood T cell repertoires in COVID-19. Study-wide background: From T cells, B-cell-depleted T cells, or PBMCs came the material, which was cDNA or gDNA.

The CDR3 is 14 residues long. Germline V gene data show CDR1 as MDHEN and CDR2 as SYDVKM. Germline trimming cut 5 bases from V and 7 bases from J; bases unmatched to any gene: 5. Authors' methods: Estimation of nucleated cell counts relied on the amplification of reference gene primers. This table comes from immunoSEQ multiplex PCR, and its TCRdb copy is limited to in-frame clones, with some not included. The DNA was the basis for D and trimming; V, J and clone size are from that table. The sample contains 130,000 to 150,000 clones, approximately 92% of which appear only once. The chain joins TRBV28 to TRBJ1-6; 7 nucleotides match TRBD1. This clonotype was sampled from a man aged 18 to 29 with COVID-19, enrolled during active disease. Sequenced material: peripheral blood. The chain's CDR3 is CASSLRDSNSPLHF. For the CDR3, the DNA is TGTGCCAGCAGTCTGCGGGACAGCAATTCACCCCTCCACTTT.